This T cell receptor (beta chain) was obtained from a study of Ad26.COV2.S vaccination and SARS-CoV-2 variants. The wider study: Participant was drawn from the COV1001 Ad26.COV2.S trial arm.

The CDR3 runs to 14 residues. Per germline, CDR1 KGHSY and CDR2 FQNENV. V lost 8 bases and J lost 7; bases outside the gene matches: 11. As to treatment: roughly 19 received Ad26.COV2.S at low or high dose, single or two shots; roughly five received placebo; per-sample allocation not given. It was on day 63 after the first vaccine or placebo injection that samples were taken. Notes on the study in general: Vaccinees and placebo recipients showed similar non-spike TCR breadth.

TCRdb's table, derived via immunoSEQ multiplex PCR, lists solely in-frame clones and lacks some. Of 350,000 to 450,000 clones in the sample, roughly 90% were seen once. About this clone: What it binds is unknown.

This sequence was found in a person between 18 and 65 years old who received the Ad26.COV2.S COVID-19 vaccine or a placebo. This sequence joins TRBV16 and TRBJ1-1, with TRBD1 matching over 9 bases. This sample comprised peripheral blood, obtained in a trial of Ad26.COV2.S vaccine versus placebo. The CDR3 sequence: CASSGTGGISEAFF. The DNA of the CDR3 is TGTGCCAGCTCTGGCACAGGGGGCATTAGTGAAGCTTTCTTT.